This TCR beta chain was sequenced in a study of blood T cell repertoires in COVID-19. The wider study: Sites in the United States, Italy and Spain provided acute and convalescent COVID-19 samples.

TCRdb's copy holds only in-frame clones and misses some; the assay was immunoSEQ multiplex PCR. The sample records some 320,000 clones, approximately 88% being singletons. Trimming took off 3 bases at V and 6 bases at J, with 15 bases between the two ends. Germline V gene sequence: CDR1 SGHDT, CDR2 YYEEEE. This CDR3 has 14 amino acids. Recovery among Cohort 3 donors was established by two negative PCRs, clearance, or symptom resolution. The chain couples TRBV5-6 to TRBJ1-1; perhaps TRBD1 as D (6 bases). The receptor was derived from a man in his sixties who had recovered from COVID-19. Sequenced: PBMCs or T cells enriched from blood (not recorded which). The CDR3 bases are TGTGCCAGCAGCTATCAGGGGAGAAACGCTGAAGCTTTCTTT. Its translation is CASSYQGRNAEAFF.